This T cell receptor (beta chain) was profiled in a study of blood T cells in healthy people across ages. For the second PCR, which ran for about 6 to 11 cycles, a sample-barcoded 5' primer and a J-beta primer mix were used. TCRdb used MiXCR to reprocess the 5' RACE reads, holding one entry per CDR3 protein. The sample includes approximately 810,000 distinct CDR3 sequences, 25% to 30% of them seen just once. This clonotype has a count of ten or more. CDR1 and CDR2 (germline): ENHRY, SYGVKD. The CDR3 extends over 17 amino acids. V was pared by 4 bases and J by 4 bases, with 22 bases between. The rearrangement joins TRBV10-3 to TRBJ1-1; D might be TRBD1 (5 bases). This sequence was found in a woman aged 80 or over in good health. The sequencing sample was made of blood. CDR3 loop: CAISGDGESRGSTEAFF. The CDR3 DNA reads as TGTGCCATCAGTGGGGACGGAGAATCTCGAGGTTCCACTGAAGCTTTCTTT.